Many counts were recorded for the clone carrying this T cell receptor beta chain. Its matching antigen is unknown. Trimming stripped 2 bases from V and 2 bases from J, with 12 bases between. The CDR3 loop spans 15 amino acids. The TCR beta profiling, which covered VDJ combination and CDR3 sequence, was carried out using genomic DNA as the template. A single record per CDR3 protein comes from TCRdb applying MiXCR to the reads. The sample yields 130,000 or so distinct CDR3 sequences, about 40% seen once. The data are from a study of CD8+CD57+ T cells in acquired aplastic anemia. Study as a whole: Each DNA sample taken from sorted CD4+ and CD8+ cells came to about 3 ug on average. The average read count for CD4+ cells in healthy donors was around 9.9 million. General study points: Patients and controls shared twenty-nine CD8+ CDR3 sequences, which appeared highly expressed in patients and within their immunodominant clones. No significant difference in CD8+ Simpson's diversity was found between patients and controls.

The specimen was sorted CD4+, CD8+, or CD8+CD57+ T cells (not recorded which) from PBMCs. This chain joins TRBV12-3 or TRBV12-4 and TRBJ2-5, with a possible D match to TRBD2 (6 bases). The sequence derives from a human donor in good health, serving as a control. This CDR3 reads CASSLTPGVQETQYF. In DNA form, the CDR3 reads TGTGCCAGCAGTTTAACGCCGGGGGTACAAGAGACCCAGTACTTC.